The clone carrying this TCR beta chain showed up just a few times. Antigen specificity is unknown. The V gene lost 7 bases and the J gene lost 0 bases, with 15 bases spanning the gap. The germline gives CDR1 MDHEN, CDR2 SYDVKM. The CDR3 spans 16 residues. These data come from a study of identifying expanded T cells in peripheral blood. Points from the study as a whole: Differentially abundant clones: 0.95 to 1.5 between replicates, 16.4 at two to three weeks, less than 25 at four.

Only in-frame clones appear in the TCRdb table, and some are missing; sequencing was by immunoSEQ multiplex PCR. Of roughly 120,000 clones in the sample, around 90% are singletons; the top ten hold 7% to 9%. Sequencing used blood. V and J are TRBV28 and TRBJ2-2; tentatively, D is TRBD2 (5 bases). The receptor was isolated from a person aged 18-69 years in good health. The CDR3 here is CASTSWERSNTGELFF. The CDR3 bases are TGTGCCAGCACGTCTTGGGAGCGTTCGAACACCGGGGAGCTGTTTTTT.